Listed below are T cell receptor beta chains from one sample, sequenced in a study of blood T cell repertoires in COVID-19. Libraries were prepared by immunoSEQ multiplex PCR; TCRdb keeps only in-frame clonotypes and omits some of them. The repertoire holds roughly 38,000 clones, with around 83% as singletons. Sequences were obtained from peripheral blood. All receptors derive from a man aged 50-60 years in a cohort sampled during active COVID-19. CDR3s include the opening cysteine and the closing phenylalanine or tryptophan. The D gene is left open where the match is weak. Clone size is given for some rows only: seen once, a few or many times, or a class if the clone is expanded.

v_gene: TRBV6-6; abundance: NA; d_gene: NA; j_gene: TRBJ1-3; CDR3aa: CASSYSLRVLDTIYF; CDR3nt: TGTGCCAGCAGTTACTCCCTCAGGGTGTTAGACACCATATATTTT
v_gene: TRBV14; abundance: NA; d_gene: NA; j_gene: TRBJ2-1; CDR3aa: CASSQQRDNEQFF; CDR3nt: TGTGCCAGCAGCCAACAGCGGGACAATGAGCAGTTCTTC
v_gene: TRBV13; abundance: NA; d_gene: NA; j_gene: TRBJ2-2; CDR3aa: CASSSQSGELFF; CDR3nt: TGTGCCAGCAGCTCACAGTCGGGGGAGCTGTTTTTT
v_gene: TRBV7-9; abundance: once; d_gene: NA; j_gene: TRBJ1-4; CDR3aa: CASSPKWTEVAELFF; CDR3nt: TGTGCCAGCAGTCCTAAATGGACGGAGGTGGCGGAACTGTTTTTT
v_gene: TRBV6-2/TRBV6-3; abundance: once; d_gene: TRBD2; j_gene: TRBJ2-5; CDR3aa: CASSPLAGGLQETQYF; CDR3nt: TGTGCCAGCAGTCCACTAGCGGGAGGGCTTCAAGAGACCCAGTACTTC
v_gene: TRBV11-2; abundance: NA; d_gene: TRBD1; j_gene: TRBJ2-2; CDR3aa: CASNRGLGGELFF; CDR3nt: TGTGCCAGTAACAGGGGGCTCGGCGGGGAGCTGTTTTTT
v_gene: TRBV10-3; abundance: once; d_gene: TRBD1; j_gene: TRBJ1-2; CDR3aa: CAITPGQALNYGYTF; CDR3nt: TGTGCCATCACCCCGGGACAGGCCCTGAACTATGGCTACACCTTC
v_gene: TRBV6-5; abundance: NA; d_gene: NA; j_gene: TRBJ2-5; CDR3aa: CASSYRQGWETQYF; CDR3nt: TGTGCCAGCAGTTACAGGCAGGGGTGGGAGACCCAGTACTTC
v_gene: TRBV9; abundance: NA; d_gene: NA; j_gene: TRBJ2-3; CDR3aa: CASSVGGGDTQYF; CDR3nt: TGTGCCAGCAGCGTAGGGGGAGGCGATACGCAGTATTTT
v_gene: TRBV9; abundance: NA; d_gene: TRBD2; j_gene: TRBJ2-1; CDR3aa: CASSVGLAGYNEQFF; CDR3nt: TGTGCCAGCAGCGTAGGACTAGCGGGGTACAATGAGCAGTTCTTC
v_gene: TRBV6-1; abundance: few; d_gene: NA; j_gene: TRBJ2-2; CDR3aa: CASNEGADTGELFF; CDR3nt: TGTGCCAGCAATGAAGGGGCAGACACCGGGGAGCTGTTTTTT
v_gene: TRBV7-2; abundance: NA; d_gene: TRBD2; j_gene: TRBJ2-5; CDR3aa: CASSLKAGGRGETQYF; CDR3nt: TGTGCCAGCAGCTTAAAGGCGGGAGGGCGAGGGGAGACCCAGTACTTC
v_gene: TRBV27; abundance: NA; d_gene: NA; j_gene: TRBJ2-5; CDR3aa: CASTAGVTQYF; CDR3nt: TGTGCCAGCACAGCCGGGGTGACCCAGTACTTC
v_gene: TRBV13; abundance: NA; d_gene: TRBD2; j_gene: TRBJ2-1; CDR3aa: CASSLDAFEAGTSGYNEQFF; CDR3nt: TGTGCCAGCAGCTTAGATGCCTTTGAGGCCGGGACTAGCGGCTACAATGAGCAGTTCTTC
v_gene: TRBV6-2/TRBV6-3; abundance: NA; d_gene: TRBD2; j_gene: TRBJ2-3; CDR3aa: CASSWSSGGSTDTQYF; CDR3nt: TGTGCCAGCAGTTGGTCTAGCGGGGGGAGCACAGATACGCAGTATTTT
v_gene: TRBV7-9; abundance: NA; d_gene: NA; j_gene: TRBJ2-3; CDR3aa: CASSSRVGADTQYF; CDR3nt: TGTGCCAGCAGCTCCCGGGTAGGGGCAGATACGCAGTATTTT
v_gene: TRBV7-7; abundance: NA; d_gene: TRBD1; j_gene: TRBJ2-7; CDR3aa: CASSFSVDRGVDEQYF; CDR3nt: TGTGCTAGCAGCTTTTCTGTCGACAGGGGTGTCGACGAGCAGTACTTC
v_gene: TRBV18; abundance: NA; d_gene: TRBD1; j_gene: TRBJ2-1; CDR3aa: CASSPATGVIREQFF; CDR3nt: TGTGCCAGCTCACCGGCGACAGGGGTCATCAGGGAGCAGTTCTTC
v_gene: TRBV6-5; abundance: once; d_gene: NA; j_gene: TRBJ1-5; CDR3aa: CASSYSRSGANQPQHF; CDR3nt: TGTGCCAGCAGTTACTCGAGGTCAGGGGCCAATCAGCCCCAGCATTTT
v_gene: TRBV10-3; abundance: once; d_gene: TRBD2; j_gene: TRBJ2-5; CDR3aa: CAISGDSGDLQETQYF; CDR3nt: TGTGCCATCAGTGGGGATAGCGGGGACCTGCAAGAGACCCAGTACTTC
v_gene: TRBV7-7; abundance: NA; d_gene: TRBD1; j_gene: TRBJ2-2; CDR3aa: CASSPVLPGPGGTGELFF; CDR3nt: TGTGCTAGCAGCCCAGTCCTACCCGGGCCAGGGGGCACCGGGGAGCTGTTTTTT
v_gene: TRBV5-1; abundance: NA; d_gene: TRBD1; j_gene: TRBJ1-1; CDR3aa: CASSSGDRTNTEAFF; CDR3nt: TGCGCCAGCAGCTCGGGGGACAGGACGAACACTGAAGCTTTCTTT
v_gene: TRBV27; abundance: NA; d_gene: TRBD1; j_gene: TRBJ1-5; CDR3aa: CASRLTGVSRQPQHF; CDR3nt: TGTGCCAGCAGACTAACAGGGGTCTCGAGGCAGCCCCAGCATTTT
v_gene: TRBV5-1; abundance: NA; d_gene: NA; j_gene: TRBJ2-7; CDR3aa: CASSFWDTFYEQYF; CDR3nt: TGCGCCAGCAGCTTCTGGGACACCTTCTACGAGCAGTACTTC
v_gene: TRBV27; abundance: NA; d_gene: TRBD1; j_gene: TRBJ1-6; CDR3aa: CASSAGQGAINSPLHF; CDR3nt: TGTGCCAGCAGTGCCGGACAGGGGGCGATTAATTCACCCCTCCACTTT
v_gene: TRBV9; abundance: once; d_gene: TRBD1; j_gene: TRBJ1-1; CDR3aa: CASGTANTEAFF; CDR3nt: TGTGCCAGCGGGACAGCGAACACTGAAGCTTTCTTT
v_gene: TRBV9; abundance: few; d_gene: TRBD1; j_gene: TRBJ1-5; CDR3aa: CASSVEGGSDQPQHF; CDR3nt: TGTGCCAGCAGCGTAGAAGGGGGCTCGGACCAGCCCCAGCATTTT
v_gene: TRBV24-1; abundance: NA; d_gene: TRBD2; j_gene: TRBJ2-1; CDR3aa: CATSDWTSGSPIF; CDR3nt: TGTGCCACCAGTGATTGGACTAGCGGCAGCCCGATCTTC
v_gene: TRBV5-1; abundance: NA; d_gene: TRBD1; j_gene: TRBJ1-2; CDR3aa: CASTGQEGNYGYTF; CDR3nt: TGCGCCAGCACCGGACAGGAGGGCAACTATGGCTACACCTTC
v_gene: TRBV5-1; abundance: once; d_gene: NA; j_gene: TRBJ2-7; CDR3aa: CASSSGPQGGGYEQYF; CDR3nt: TGCGCCAGCAGCTCGGGGCCTCAGGGAGGAGGGTACGAGCAGTACTTC
v_gene: TRBV4-1; abundance: NA; d_gene: NA; j_gene: TRBJ2-3; CDR3aa: CAAGPGTDTQYF; CDR3nt: TGCGCCGCGGGTCCGGGCACAGATACGCAGTATTTT
v_gene: TRBV7-8; abundance: NA; d_gene: NA; j_gene: TRBJ2-5; CDR3aa: CASSQGTVETQYF; CDR3nt: TGTGCCAGCAGCCAAGGGACTGTGGAGACCCAGTACTTC
v_gene: TRBV6-6; abundance: NA; d_gene: NA; j_gene: TRBJ1-2; CDR3aa: CASSFATKNYGYSF; CDR3nt: TGTGCCAGCAGTTTCGCGACAAAGAATTATGGCTACTCCTTC
v_gene: TRBV11-2; abundance: NA; d_gene: NA; j_gene: TRBJ2-1; CDR3aa: CASSWEVLYNEQFF; CDR3nt: TGTGCCAGCAGCTGGGAGGTTTTATACAATGAGCAGTTCTTC
v_gene: TRBV6-5; abundance: few; d_gene: TRBD1; j_gene: TRBJ1-6; CDR3aa: CASTTGGLYSPLHF; CDR3nt: TGTGCCAGCACCACAGGGGGTCTATATTCACCCCTCCACTTT
v_gene: TRBV7-9; abundance: NA; d_gene: NA; j_gene: TRBJ1-2; CDR3aa: CASSWTGAGAEGYGYTF; CDR3nt: TGTGCCAGCAGCTGGACTGGGGCAGGGGCGGAAGGCTATGGCTACACCTTC
v_gene: TRBV5-1; abundance: NA; d_gene: TRBD2; j_gene: TRBJ2-5; CDR3aa: CASSFPDSGGETQYF; CDR3nt: TGCGCCAGCAGCTTTCCAGACTCCGGGGGGGAGACCCAGTACTTC
v_gene: TRBV29-1; abundance: NA; d_gene: TRBD1; j_gene: TRBJ2-1; CDR3aa: CSVELLDRVKFNEQFF; CDR3nt: TGCAGCGTTGAGCTCTTGGACAGGGTTAAATTCAATGAGCAGTTCTTC
v_gene: TRBV6-2/TRBV6-3; abundance: NA; d_gene: NA; j_gene: TRBJ1-2; CDR3aa: CASSPSGRYGYTF; CDR3nt: TGTGCCAGCAGTCCCTCAGGGCGATATGGCTACACCTTC
v_gene: TRBV6-4; abundance: NA; d_gene: NA; j_gene: TRBJ2-2; CDR3aa: CASSEQPNTGELFF; CDR3nt: TGTGCCAGCAGTGAACAGCCGAACACCGGGGAGCTGTTTTTT
v_gene: TRBV4-1; abundance: NA; d_gene: NA; j_gene: TRBJ2-1; CDR3aa: CASSQDPISSDRTRYNEQFF; CDR3nt: TGCGCCAGCAGCCAAGATCCGATCTCAAGCGATAGAACCCGATACAATGAGCAGTTCTTC
v_gene: TRBV9; abundance: once; d_gene: TRBD2; j_gene: TRBJ2-4; CDR3aa: CASSSDGGAHTQYF; CDR3nt: TGTGCCAGCAGCTCCGACGGGGGGGCCCACACTCAGTACTTC
v_gene: TRBV10-3; abundance: NA; d_gene: NA; j_gene: TRBJ2-4; CDR3aa: CAISEGRLPKNIQYF; CDR3nt: TGTGCCATCTCGGAGGGGCGGCTTCCCAAAAACATTCAGTACTTC
v_gene: TRBV5-1; abundance: NA; d_gene: NA; j_gene: TRBJ2-2; CDR3aa: CASSMVRANTGELFF; CDR3nt: TGCGCCAGCAGTATGGTCAGGGCGAACACCGGGGAGCTGTTTTTT
v_gene: TRBV27; abundance: NA; d_gene: TRBD1; j_gene: TRBJ1-2; CDR3aa: CASSFGQGNGYTF; CDR3nt: TGTGCCAGCAGTTTCGGACAGGGGAACGGCTACACCTTC
v_gene: TRBV5-1; abundance: NA; d_gene: NA; j_gene: TRBJ2-7; CDR3aa: CASSSPLVSRGEQYF; CDR3nt: TGCGCCAGCAGCTCACCCCTGGTGAGCAGGGGTGAGCAGTACTTC
v_gene: TRBV27; abundance: large; d_gene: TRBD1; j_gene: TRBJ2-2; CDR3aa: CASRPTGGGNTGELFF; CDR3nt: TGTGCCAGCAGGCCCACAGGGGGCGGGAACACCGGGGAGCTGTTTTTT
v_gene: TRBV5-5; abundance: NA; d_gene: TRBD2; j_gene: TRBJ2-2; CDR3aa: CASSSGTSGIRGTGELFF; CDR3nt: TGTGCCAGCAGCTCCGGGACTAGCGGGATCCGGGGAACCGGGGAGCTGTTTTTT